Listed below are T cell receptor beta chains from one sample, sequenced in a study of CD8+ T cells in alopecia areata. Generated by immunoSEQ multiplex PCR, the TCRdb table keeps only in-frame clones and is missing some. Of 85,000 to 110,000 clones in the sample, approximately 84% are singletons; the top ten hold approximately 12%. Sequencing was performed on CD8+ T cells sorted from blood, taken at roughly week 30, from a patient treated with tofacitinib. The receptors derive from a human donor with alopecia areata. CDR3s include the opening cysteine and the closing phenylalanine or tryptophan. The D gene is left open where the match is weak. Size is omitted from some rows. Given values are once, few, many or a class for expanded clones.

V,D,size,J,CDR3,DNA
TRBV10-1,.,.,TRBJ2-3,CASSESGEGNTQYF,TGCGCCAGCAGTGAGTCGGGAGAGGGGAATACGCAGTATTTT
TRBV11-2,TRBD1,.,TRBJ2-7,CASSTSGTVYEQYF,TGTGCCAGCAGCACCTCAGGGACAGTCTACGAGCAGTACTTC
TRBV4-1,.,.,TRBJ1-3,CASSQDRFSGNTIYF,TGCGCCAGCAGTCAGGACCGGTTCTCTGGAAACACCATATATTTT
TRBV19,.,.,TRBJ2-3,CASSITGVSNTDTQYF,TGTGCCAGTAGTATCACAGGCGTCTCGAACACAGATACGCAGTATTTT
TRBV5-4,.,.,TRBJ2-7,CASSSQPYEQYF,TGTGCCAGCAGCTCACAACCTTACGAGCAGTACTTC
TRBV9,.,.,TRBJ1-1,CASSAQGMNTEAFF,TGTGCCAGCAGCGCCCAGGGGATGAACACTGAAGCTTTCTTT
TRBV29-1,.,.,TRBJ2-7,CSVVGSARYEQYF,TGCAGCGTTGTAGGTAGCGCCCGCTACGAGCAGTACTTC
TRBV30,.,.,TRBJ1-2,CAWITMGGNHGYTF,TGTGCCTGGATCACCATGGGGGGAAACCATGGCTACACCTTC
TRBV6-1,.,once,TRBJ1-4,CASTTGRTNEKLFF,TGTGCCAGCACAACAGGGCGAACTAATGAAAAACTGTTTTTT
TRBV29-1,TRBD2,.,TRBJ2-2,CSVEDGRYTGELFF,TGCAGCGTTGAAGACGGGAGGTACACCGGGGAGCTGTTTTTT
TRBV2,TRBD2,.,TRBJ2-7,CASSPSGRDSYEQYF,TGTGCCAGCAGCCCCAGCGGGAGGGACTCCTACGAGCAGTACTTC
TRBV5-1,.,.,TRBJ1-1,CASSLGWAPNTEAFF,TGCGCCAGCAGCTTGGGCTGGGCGCCGAACACTGAAGCTTTCTTT
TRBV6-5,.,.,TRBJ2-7,CASRATSSYEQYF,TGTGCCAGCCGGGCGACTAGCTCCTACGAGCAGTACTTC
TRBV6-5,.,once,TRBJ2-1,CASSRYRQNNEQFF,TGTGCCAGCAGTCGATACAGGCAAAACAATGAGCAGTTCTTC
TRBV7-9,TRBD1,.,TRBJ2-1,CASSPPGQGENEQFF,TGTGCCAGCAGCCCCCCGGGACAGGGGGAAAATGAGCAGTTCTTC
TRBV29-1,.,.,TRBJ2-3,CSVEGLLGTQYF,TGCAGCGTTGAAGGCCTCCTAGGTACGCAGTATTTT
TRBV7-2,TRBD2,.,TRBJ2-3,CASSSGLAGVDTQYF,TGTGCCAGCAGCTCGGGACTAGCAGGTGTAGATACGCAGTATTTT
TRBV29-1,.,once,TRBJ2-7,CSASTRDGTYEQYF,TGCAGCGCTTCCACCCGGGACGGAACCTACGAGCAGTACTTC
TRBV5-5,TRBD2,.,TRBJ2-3,CASSLGGSTTDTQYF,TGTGCCAGCAGCTTGGGCGGGAGCACCACAGATACGCAGTATTTT
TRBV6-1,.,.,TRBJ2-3,CASRDTGTDTQYF,TGTGCCAGCAGGGACACAGGGACAGATACGCAGTATTTT
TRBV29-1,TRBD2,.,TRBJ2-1,CSVEGTSGSYEQFF,TGCAGCGTTGAGGGGACTAGCGGGAGCTATGAGCAGTTCTTC
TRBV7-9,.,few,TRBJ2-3,CASTTAWPTDTQYF,TGTGCCAGCACTACGGCTTGGCCTACAGATACGCAGTATTTT
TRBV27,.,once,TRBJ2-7,CASSVGQYGAYEQYF,TGTGCCAGCAGTGTTGGACAGTATGGCGCCTACGAGCAGTACTTC
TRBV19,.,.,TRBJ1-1,CASSIGGDYTEAFF,TGTGCCAGTAGTATAGGAGGGGATTACACTGAAGCTTTCTTT
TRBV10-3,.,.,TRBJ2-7,CAISPRDEDYEQYF,TGTGCCATCAGTCCACGGGACGAAGACTACGAGCAGTACTTC
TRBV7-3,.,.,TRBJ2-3,CASSLTLAGTDTQYF,TGTGCCAGCAGCTTAACGCTAGCTGGCACAGATACGCAGTATTTT
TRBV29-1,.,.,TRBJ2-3,CSVEGDWDTQYF,TGCAGCGTTGAAGGGGATTGGGATACGCAGTATTTT
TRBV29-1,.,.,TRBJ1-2,CSVEDRGYGYTF,TGCAGCGTTGAAGATCGAGGCTATGGCTACACCTTC
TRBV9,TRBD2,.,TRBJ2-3,CASSAGTSGRIDTQYF,TGTGCCAGCAGCGCGGGGACTAGCGGGAGGATAGATACGCAGTATTTT
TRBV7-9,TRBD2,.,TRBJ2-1,CASSLARAGGLEEQFF,TGTGCCAGCAGCTTAGCGCGGGCGGGGGGGCTGGAGGAGCAGTTCTTC
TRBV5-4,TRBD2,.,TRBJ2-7,CASSLETSGRRF,TGTGCCAGCAGCTTAGAGACTAGCGGGAGACGGTTC
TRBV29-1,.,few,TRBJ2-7,CSVESWDNDEQYF,TGCAGCGTTGAATCCTGGGATAACGACGAGCAGTACTTC
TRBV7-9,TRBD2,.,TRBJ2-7,CASSPLSGLAYEQYF,TGTGCCAGCAGCCCTCTTAGCGGGCTTGCCTACGAGCAGTACTTC
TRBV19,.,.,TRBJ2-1,CASSQDSILEQFF,TGTGCCAGTAGTCAAGACTCCATCCTTGAGCAGTTCTTC
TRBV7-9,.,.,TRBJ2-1,CASSLVDPIGQGNEQFF,TGTGCCAGCAGCTTAGTCGACCCCATAGGCCAGGGCAATGAGCAGTTCTTC
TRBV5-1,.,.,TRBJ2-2,CASLLGADTGELFF,TGCGCCAGCTTATTGGGGGCCGACACCGGGGAGCTGTTTTTT
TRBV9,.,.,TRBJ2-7,CASSSSDGPTGPYEQYF,TGTGCCAGCAGCTCCTCGGACGGACCGACAGGCCCCTACGAGCAGTACTTC
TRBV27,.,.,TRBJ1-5,CASSFGGSRPQHF,TGTGCCAGCAGTTTTGGGGGGTCCCGGCCCCAGCATTTT
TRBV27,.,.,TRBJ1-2,CASSLSGQRFNYGYTF,TGTGCCAGCAGTTTATCAGGACAGAGGTTTAACTATGGCTACACCTTC
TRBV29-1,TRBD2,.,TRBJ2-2,CSAVSGGVWTGELFF,TGCAGCGCCGTCAGCGGGGGAGTATGGACCGGGGAGCTGTTTTTT
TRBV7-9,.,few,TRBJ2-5,CASARGGNQETQYF,TGTGCCAGCGCTCGGGGCGGGAACCAAGAGACCCAGTACTTC